The clone carrying this T cell receptor (beta chain) was seen a handful of times. This record comes from a study of T-cell reconstitution after alpha-beta-depleted transplantation in children. Trimming took off 6 bases at V and 3 bases at J, with 18 bases between the two ends. The CDR3 is 16 amino acids. The germline gives CDR1 SGHTA, CDR2 FQGNSA. Researchers prepared the TCRbeta library using unique molecular identifiers, the study reports. TCRdb re-called the PCR reads through MiXCR, storing one row per CDR3 protein. There are 80,000 to 100,000 distinct CDR3 sequences in the sample; less than 25% occur only once, and roughly 23% lies in the top ten.

This chain connects TRBV7-2 to TRBJ1-3; weak D call: TRBD1 (5 bases). The sequenced sample was PBMCs, obtained before TCRalphabeta/CD19-depleted stem cell transplant. The source of this sequence is a boy aged 2 to 10 with acute lymphoblastic leukemia, due to receive a stem cell transplant. The CDR3 loop reads CASSFFTGTHGNTIYF. The CDR3 DNA follows: TGTGCCAGCAGTTTTTTTACCGGGACTCATGGAAACACCATATATTTT.